These T cell receptor beta chains were read from a single sample in a study of cytomegalovirus exposure and HLA in healthy donors. Here immunoSEQ multiplex PCR was the method, and the copy in TCRdb shows in-frame clones only, minus some. The profile covers roughly 130,000 clones, with over 80% appearing a single time and roughly 1.2% taken by the ten largest. Material for sequencing was PBMCs. The source of these receptors is a boy younger than 18 in good health and CMV-seronegative. Both conserved end residues are part of each CDR3. D genes are given only for firm matches. The size entry is marked missing in some rows and otherwise reads once, few, many or a size class.

clone_size,d_call,j_call,v_call,cdr3_aa,cdr3_nt
NA,NA,TRBJ1-5,TRBV27,CASSVSGAPNQPQHF,TGTGCCAGCAGTGTCTCAGGGGCACCCAATCAGCCCCAGCATTTT
NA,TRBD2,TRBJ2-3,TRBV5-4,CASSTKREGTDTQYF,TGTGCCAGCAGCACCAAGCGGGAGGGCACAGATACGCAGTATTTT
NA,TRBD1,TRBJ1-6,TRBV5-1,CASSLQGASSYNSPLHF,TGCGCCAGCAGCTTACAGGGGGCGAGCTCCTATAATTCACCCCTCCACTTT
NA,TRBD2,TRBJ2-3,TRBV6-1,CASTRAGLSTDTQYF,TGTGCCAGCACTCGAGCGGGACTCAGCACAGATACGCAGTATTTT
NA,NA,TRBJ2-1,TRBV4-3,CASSQDLGQGYNEQFF,TGCGCCAGCAGCCAAGATTTGGGGCAGGGGTACAATGAGCAGTTCTTC
NA,NA,TRBJ2-6,TRBV5-1,CASSPAGSGANVLTF,TGCGCCAGCAGCCCCGCCGGCTCTGGGGCCAACGTCCTGACTTTC
NA,TRBD2,TRBJ2-1,TRBV5-1,CASSVTGTSGISMVYEQFF,TGCGCCAGCAGCGTAACCGGGACTAGCGGGATAAGTATGGTCTATGAGCAGTTCTTC
NA,TRBD1,TRBJ2-4,TRBV6-1,CASSGTGGPNIQYF,TGTGCCAGCAGTGGAACAGGGGGCCCCAACATTCAGTACTTC
NA,NA,TRBJ2-3,TRBV7-9,CASSFNTQYF,TGTGCCAGCAGCTTCAATACGCAGTATTTT
NA,TRBD1,TRBJ1-1,TRBV13,CASSLGPGGRDTEAFF,TGTGCCAGCAGCTTAGGACCAGGGGGGAGAGACACTGAAGCTTTCTTT
NA,NA,TRBJ2-7,TRBV13,CASSLAGEMPYEQYF,TGTGCCAGCAGCTTAGCAGGGGAGATGCCCTACGAGCAGTACTTC
NA,TRBD1,TRBJ2-1,TRBV10-1,CASTRAGGKYNEQFF,TGCGCCAGTACGCGCGCAGGGGGAAAATACAATGAGCAGTTCTTC
once,NA,TRBJ1-5,TRBV10-2,CASSGQTFFRGNQPQHF,TGCGCCAGCAGCGGACAGACCTTCTTCAGGGGCAATCAGCCCCAGCATTTT
NA,NA,TRBJ1-2,TRBV7-2,CASRQRVDYGYTF,TGTGCCAGCAGGCAGAGGGTGGACTATGGCTACACCTTC
NA,TRBD2,TRBJ2-1,TRBV30,CAWSVRLAGGQSSYNEQFF,TGTGCCTGGAGTGTACGACTAGCGGGAGGCCAAAGCTCCTACAATGAGCAGTTCTTC
few,NA,TRBJ2-4,TRBV2,CASSEEGGTPHF,TGTGCCAGCAGTGAAGAGGGCGGGACTCCGCACTTC
once,TRBD2,TRBJ2-5,TRBV18,CASSPRPASGQETQYF,TGTGCCAGCTCACCACGGCCGGCTAGCGGCCAAGAGACCCAGTACTTC
NA,TRBD1,TRBJ2-2,TRBV6-5,CASTVDQGDTGELFF,TGTGCCAGCACCGTGGACCAGGGGGACACCGGGGAGCTGTTTTTT
once,TRBD2,TRBJ2-1,TRBV19,CASSLAGNNEQFF,TGTGCCAGTAGCCTAGCGGGGAACAATGAGCAGTTCTTC
few,NA,TRBJ2-2,TRBV30,CAGTRFSNTGELFF,TGTGCCGGGACCAGATTTTCGAACACCGGGGAGCTGTTTTTT
NA,TRBD1,TRBJ1-4,TRBV30,CAWSVGTGNEKLFF,TGTGCCTGGAGTGTTGGGACAGGAAATGAAAAACTGTTTTTT
once,TRBD2,TRBJ2-3,TRBV5-6,CASSAGLPSTDTQYF,TGTGCCAGCAGCGCGGGACTACCCAGTACAGATACGCAGTATTTT